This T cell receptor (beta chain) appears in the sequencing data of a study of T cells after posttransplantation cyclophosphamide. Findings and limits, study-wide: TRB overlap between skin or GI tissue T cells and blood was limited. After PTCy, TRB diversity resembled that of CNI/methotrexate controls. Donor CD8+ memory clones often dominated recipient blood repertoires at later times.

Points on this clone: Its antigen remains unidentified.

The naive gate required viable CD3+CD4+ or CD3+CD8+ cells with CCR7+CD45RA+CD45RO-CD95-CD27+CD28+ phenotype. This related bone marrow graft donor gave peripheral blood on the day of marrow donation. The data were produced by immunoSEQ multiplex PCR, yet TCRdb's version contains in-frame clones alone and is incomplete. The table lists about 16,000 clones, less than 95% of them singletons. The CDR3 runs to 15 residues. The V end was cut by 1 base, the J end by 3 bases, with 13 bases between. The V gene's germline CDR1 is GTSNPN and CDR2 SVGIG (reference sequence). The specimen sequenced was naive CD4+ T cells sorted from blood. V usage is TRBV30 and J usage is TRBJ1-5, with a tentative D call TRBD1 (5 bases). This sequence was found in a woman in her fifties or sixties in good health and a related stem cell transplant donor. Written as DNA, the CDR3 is TGTGCCTGGAGTGAGGGGCCAGCCACCAATCAGCCCCAGCATTTT. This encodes CAWSEGPATNQPQHF. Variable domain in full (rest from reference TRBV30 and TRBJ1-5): SQTIHQWPATLVQPVGSPLSLECTVEGTSNPNLYWYRQAAGRGLQLLFYSVGIGQISSEVPQNLSASRPQDRQFILSSKKLLLSDSGFYLCAWSEGPATNQPQHFGDGTRLSIL.